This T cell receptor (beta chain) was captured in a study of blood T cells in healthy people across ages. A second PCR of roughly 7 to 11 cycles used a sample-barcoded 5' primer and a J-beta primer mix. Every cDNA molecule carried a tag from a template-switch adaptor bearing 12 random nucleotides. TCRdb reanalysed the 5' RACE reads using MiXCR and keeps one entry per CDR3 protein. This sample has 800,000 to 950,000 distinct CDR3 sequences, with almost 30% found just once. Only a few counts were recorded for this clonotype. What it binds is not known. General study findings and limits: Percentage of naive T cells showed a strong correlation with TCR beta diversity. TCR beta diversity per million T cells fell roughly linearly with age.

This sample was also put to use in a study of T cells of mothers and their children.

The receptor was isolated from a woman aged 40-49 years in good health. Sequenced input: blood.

CDR3 bases: TGCAGTGCTACGAGGTACCGGGACAGGGGGACAGATACGCAGTATTTT. This gives the protein CSATRYRDRGTDTQYF. This chain joins TRBV20-1 and TRBJ2-3; 11 nucleotides align to TRBD1. This CDR3 spans 16 amino acids. V was pared by 4 bases and J by 3 bases, with 9 bases of the junction left unmatched. CDR1 DFQATT and CDR2 SNEGSKA come from the germline V gene (reference sequence).